The clone carrying this T cell receptor (beta chain) has more than one count but fewer than ten. TCRdb independently ran MiXCR on the RT-PCR reads; one entry per CDR3 protein. The sample contains fewer than 800,000 distinct CDR3 sequences, 14% of which appear only once. The germline CDR1 and CDR2 sequences are SGHTA and FQGNSA. This CDR3 contains 15 residues. V shed 5 bases, J shed 4 bases, and the junction held 9 bases outside the gene matches. The receptor was isolated from a female donor in good health, serving as a healthy control. Sequenced input: memory CD4+ T cells from blood. V usage is TRBV7-2 and J usage is TRBJ2-7, with 9 bases lining up with TRBD1. The CDR3 coding sequence is TGTGCCAGCAGCCCCCGACAGGGGGGGATTTACGAGCAGTACTTC. This gives the protein CASSPRQGGIYEQYF.